This TCR beta chain was identified during a study of shared clonotypes between healthy human individuals. CD45RA-negative memory and CD45RA+ naive subsets were split from the CD4+ cells. Several immunoSEQ plates received, in even portions, the genomic DNA of each subset. Assay used: immunoSEQ multiplex PCR; TCRdb lists only in-frame clones, some missing. Of some 1,600,000 clones in the sample, around 98% were seen once. This CDR3 comprises 14 residues. In germline, CDR1 is WNHNN, CDR2 SYGVQD (reference sequence). V lost 3 bases and J 1 base, leaving 10 bases between the germline ends. The TCR was taken from a young man in good health. The V call is TRBV10-1, the J call TRBJ2-7; D might be TRBD1 or TRBD2, each matching 5 bases. Specimen: naive CD4+ T cells sorted from blood. Subset defined: CD45RA+ positively selected. The CDR3 is CASSDPGRSYEQYF. Written as DNA, the CDR3 is TGCGCCAGCAGTGATCCGGGGCGGTCCTACGAGCAGTACTTC.